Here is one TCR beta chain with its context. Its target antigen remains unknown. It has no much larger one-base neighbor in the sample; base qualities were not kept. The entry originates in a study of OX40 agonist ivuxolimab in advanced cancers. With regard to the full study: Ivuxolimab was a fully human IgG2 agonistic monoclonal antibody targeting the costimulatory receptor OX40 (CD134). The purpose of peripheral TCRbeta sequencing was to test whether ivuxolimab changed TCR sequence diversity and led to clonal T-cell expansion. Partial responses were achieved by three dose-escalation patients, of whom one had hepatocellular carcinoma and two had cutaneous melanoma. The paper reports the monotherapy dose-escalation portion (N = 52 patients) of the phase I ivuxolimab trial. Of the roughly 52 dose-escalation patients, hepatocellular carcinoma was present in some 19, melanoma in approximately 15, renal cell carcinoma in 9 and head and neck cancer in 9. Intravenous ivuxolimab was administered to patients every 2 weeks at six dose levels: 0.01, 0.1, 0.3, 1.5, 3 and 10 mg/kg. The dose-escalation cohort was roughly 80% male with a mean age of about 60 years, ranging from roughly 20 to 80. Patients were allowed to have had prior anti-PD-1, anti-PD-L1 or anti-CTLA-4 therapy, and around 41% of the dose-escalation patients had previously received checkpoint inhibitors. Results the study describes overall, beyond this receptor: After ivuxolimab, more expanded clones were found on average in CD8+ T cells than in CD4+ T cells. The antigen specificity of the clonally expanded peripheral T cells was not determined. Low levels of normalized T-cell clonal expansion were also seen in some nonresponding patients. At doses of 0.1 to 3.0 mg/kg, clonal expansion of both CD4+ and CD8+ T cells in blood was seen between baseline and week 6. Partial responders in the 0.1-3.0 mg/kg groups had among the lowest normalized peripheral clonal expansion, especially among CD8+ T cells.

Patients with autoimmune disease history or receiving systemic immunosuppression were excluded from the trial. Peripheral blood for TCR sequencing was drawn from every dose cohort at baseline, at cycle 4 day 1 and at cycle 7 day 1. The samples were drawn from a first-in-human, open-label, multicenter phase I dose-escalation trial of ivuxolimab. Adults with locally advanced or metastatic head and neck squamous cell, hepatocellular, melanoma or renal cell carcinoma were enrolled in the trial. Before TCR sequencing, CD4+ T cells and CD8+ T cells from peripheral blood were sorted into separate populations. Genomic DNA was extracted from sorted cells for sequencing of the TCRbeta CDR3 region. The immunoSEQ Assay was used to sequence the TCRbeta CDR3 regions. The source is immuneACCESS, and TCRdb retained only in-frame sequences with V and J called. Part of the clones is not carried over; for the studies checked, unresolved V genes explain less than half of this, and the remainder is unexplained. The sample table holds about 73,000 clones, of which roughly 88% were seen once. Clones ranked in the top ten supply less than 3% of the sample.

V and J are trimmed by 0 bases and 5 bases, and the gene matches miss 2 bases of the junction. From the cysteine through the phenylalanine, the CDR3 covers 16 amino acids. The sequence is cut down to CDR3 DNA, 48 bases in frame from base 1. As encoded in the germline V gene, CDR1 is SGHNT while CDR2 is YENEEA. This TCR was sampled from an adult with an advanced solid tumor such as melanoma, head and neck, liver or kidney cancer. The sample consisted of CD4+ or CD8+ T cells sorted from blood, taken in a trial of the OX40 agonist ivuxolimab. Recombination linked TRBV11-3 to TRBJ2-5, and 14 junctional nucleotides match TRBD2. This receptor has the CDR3 CASSLEGLAGVETQYF. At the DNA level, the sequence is TGTGCCAGCAGCTTAGAGGGACTAGCGGGAGTTGAGACCCAGTACTTC.